Listed below are T cell receptor beta chains from one sample, sequenced in a study of shared clonotypes between healthy human individuals. TCRdb keeps only in-frame clones here, not all; method: immunoSEQ multiplex PCR. The sample lists approximately 1.5 million clones, around 98.5% occurring once. Sequencing was carried out using naive CD4+ T cells sorted from blood. These receptors were obtained from a man aged 25-40 years in good health. The CDR3 runs from the conserved cysteine through the conserved F or W. Each record gives: D gene, V gene, CDR3 length, J gene, clone size, CDR3 protein, CDR3 DNA. D genes are given only for firm matches. Size tells how often a clone was seen (once, few, many) or the class of an expanded clone, and some rows leave it out.

d_gene: NA
v_gene: TRBV7-9
len: 10
j_gene: TRBJ1-3
abundance: NA
CDR3aa: CASTGNTIYF
CDR3nt: TGTGCCAGCACCGGAAACACCATATATTTT

d_gene: NA
v_gene: TRBV29-1
len: 12
j_gene: TRBJ2-7
abundance: NA
CDR3aa: CSVEAGVYEQYF
CDR3nt: TGCAGCGTTGAGGCAGGCGTGTACGAGCAGTACTTC

d_gene: NA
v_gene: TRBV10-3
len: 16
j_gene: TRBJ2-5
abundance: NA
CDR3aa: CAISERQQGAQETQYF
CDR3nt: TGTGCCATCAGTGAAAGGCAACAGGGAGCCCAAGAGACCCAGTACTTC

d_gene: TRBD1
v_gene: TRBV28
len: 15
j_gene: TRBJ2-3
abundance: NA
CDR3aa: CASSYWTGGADTQYF
CDR3nt: TGTGCCAGCAGTTACTGGACAGGGGGCGCAGATACGCAGTATTTT

d_gene: NA
v_gene: TRBV28
len: 14
j_gene: TRBJ1-4
abundance: NA
CDR3aa: CASSLRPPVGGMFF
CDR3nt: TGTGCCAGCAGTTTAAGGCCCCCAGTCGGGGGGATGTTTTTT

d_gene: NA
v_gene: TRBV10-3
len: 13
j_gene: TRBJ1-1
abundance: once
CDR3aa: CAISGVQNTEAFF
CDR3nt: TGTGCCATCAGTGGGGTCCAGAACACTGAAGCTTTCTTT

d_gene: TRBD1
v_gene: TRBV5-5
len: 15
j_gene: TRBJ1-2
abundance: NA
CDR3aa: CASSLEGQGHYGYTF
CDR3nt: TGTGCCAGCAGCTTGGAGGGACAGGGGCACTATGGCTACACCTTC

d_gene: NA
v_gene: TRBV9
len: 17
j_gene: TRBJ2-1
abundance: NA
CDR3aa: CASSVAIDSSSYNEQFF
CDR3nt: TGTGCCAGCAGCGTAGCCATTGACTCGAGCTCCTACAATGAGCAGTTCTTC

d_gene: NA
v_gene: TRBV4-3
len: 10
j_gene: TRBJ2-2
abundance: NA
CDR3aa: CATIDGELFF
CDR3nt: TGCGCCACAATAGATGGGGAGCTGTTTTTT

d_gene: NA
v_gene: TRBV7-6
len: 14
j_gene: TRBJ2-3
abundance: NA
CDR3aa: CASSLQGGTDTQYF
CDR3nt: TGTGCCAGCAGCTTACAGGGAGGTACAGATACGCAGTATTTT

d_gene: TRBD2
v_gene: TRBV4-2
len: 16
j_gene: TRBJ2-7
abundance: NA
CDR3aa: CASSQPAGGPSYEQYF
CDR3nt: TGTGCCAGCAGCCAACCAGCGGGAGGGCCGTCTTACGAGCAGTACTTC

d_gene: NA
v_gene: TRBV7-8
len: 14
j_gene: TRBJ1-1
abundance: many
CDR3aa: CASSLAEVTSQAFF
CDR3nt: TGTGCCAGCAGCTTAGCGGAGGTCACAAGCCAGGCTTTCTTT

d_gene: NA
v_gene: TRBV27
len: 13
j_gene: TRBJ2-3
abundance: NA
CDR3aa: CASSSAGTDTQYF
CDR3nt: TGTGCCAGCAGTTCTGCGGGCACAGATACGCAGTATTTT

d_gene: NA
v_gene: TRBV10-3
len: 13
j_gene: TRBJ1-1
abundance: NA
CDR3aa: CAISDRQNTEAFF
CDR3nt: TGTGCCATCAGTGATAGACAGAACACTGAAGCTTTCTTT

d_gene: NA
v_gene: TRBV5-4
len: 14
j_gene: TRBJ1-2
abundance: NA
CDR3aa: CASSQAGTYHNYTF
CDR3nt: TGTGCCAGCAGCCAGGCTGGGACCTATCACAACTACACCTTC

d_gene: TRBD1
v_gene: TRBV25-1
len: 17
j_gene: TRBJ2-5
abundance: NA
CDR3aa: CASRSGTGGVLGETQYF
CDR3nt: TGTGCCAGCAGGAGCGGGACAGGGGGCGTATTGGGAGAGACCCAGTACTTC

d_gene: NA
v_gene: TRBV7-9
len: 17
j_gene: TRBJ2-1
abundance: NA
CDR3aa: CASSFPLGSLRYNEQFF
CDR3nt: TGTGCCAGCAGCTTCCCGTTGGGTAGCTTGCGGTACAATGAGCAGTTCTTC

d_gene: TRBD2
v_gene: TRBV19
len: 17
j_gene: TRBJ2-2
abundance: NA
CDR3aa: CASSTRLLAGVTGELFF
CDR3nt: TGTGCCAGTAGTACCCGACTCCTCGCGGGAGTCACCGGGGAGCTGTTTTTT

d_gene: NA
v_gene: TRBV18
len: 16
j_gene: TRBJ2-6
abundance: NA
CDR3aa: CASSPQAGLGANVLTF
CDR3nt: TGTGCCAGCTCACCACAGGCAGGGTTGGGGGCCAACGTCCTGACTTTC

d_gene: TRBD1
v_gene: TRBV4-1
len: 15
j_gene: TRBJ2-2
abundance: NA
CDR3aa: CASSQTNQGAQELFF
CDR3nt: TGCGCCAGCAGCCAAACGAATCAGGGGGCACAGGAGCTGTTTTTT

d_gene: NA
v_gene: TRBV28
len: 12
j_gene: TRBJ1-1
abundance: NA
CDR3aa: CASSLLGTEAFF
CDR3nt: TGTGCCAGCAGTTTACTCGGCACTGAAGCTTTCTTT

d_gene: TRBD2
v_gene: TRBV10-2
len: 15
j_gene: TRBJ2-1
abundance: NA
CDR3aa: CASRRRASGANEQFF
CDR3nt: TGCGCCAGCAGGAGGAGGGCTAGCGGGGCTAATGAGCAGTTCTTC

d_gene: NA
v_gene: TRBV6-1
len: 13
j_gene: TRBJ1-1
abundance: NA
CDR3aa: CASSGQVGTEAFF
CDR3nt: TGTGCCAGCAGTGGACAGGTCGGCACTGAAGCTTTCTTT

d_gene: TRBD2
v_gene: TRBV11-2
len: 17
j_gene: TRBJ2-1
abundance: NA
CDR3aa: CASSPRLAGSYYNEQFF
CDR3nt: TGTGCCAGCAGCCCCAGGCTAGCGGGGAGCTACTACAATGAGCAGTTCTTC

d_gene: TRBD1
v_gene: TRBV28
len: 13
j_gene: TRBJ1-1
abundance: NA
CDR3aa: CASSGQGYTEAFF
CDR3nt: TGTGCCAGCAGCGGACAGGGTTACACTGAAGCTTTCTTT

d_gene: NA
v_gene: TRBV19
len: 13
j_gene: TRBJ2-2
abundance: NA
CDR3aa: CASSFLATGELFF
CDR3nt: TGTGCCAGTTCCTTCCTGGCCACCGGGGAGCTGTTTTTT

d_gene: NA
v_gene: TRBV11-3
len: 14
j_gene: TRBJ2-7
abundance: NA
CDR3aa: CASSPSDMIYEQYF
CDR3nt: TGTGCCAGCAGCCCGTCTGATATGATCTACGAGCAGTACTTC

d_gene: TRBD1
v_gene: TRBV4-1
len: 15
j_gene: TRBJ1-4
abundance: NA
CDR3aa: CASSPAGTGGEKLFF
CDR3nt: TGCGCCAGCAGCCCGGCCGGGACAGGGGGTGAAAAACTGTTTTTT

d_gene: NA
v_gene: TRBV15
len: 15
j_gene: TRBJ1-1
abundance: NA
CDR3aa: CATSRDYTRNTEAFF
CDR3nt: TGTGCCACCAGCAGAGATTATACGAGGAACACTGAAGCTTTCTTT

d_gene: NA
v_gene: TRBV9
len: 18
j_gene: TRBJ1-3
abundance: NA
CDR3aa: CASSVASSGASSGNTIYF
CDR3nt: TGTGCCAGCAGCGTAGCTAGCAGCGGGGCGAGCTCTGGAAACACCATATATTTT

d_gene: NA
v_gene: TRBV6-5
len: 12
j_gene: TRBJ2-5
abundance: NA
CDR3aa: CASSGRRKTQYF
CDR3nt: TGTGCCAGCAGCGGGCGTAGAAAGACCCAGTACTTC

d_gene: NA
v_gene: TRBV28
len: 12
j_gene: TRBJ2-1
abundance: NA
CDR3aa: CATMGGYNEQFF
CDR3nt: TGTGCCACCATGGGAGGCTACAATGAGCAGTTCTTC

d_gene: NA
v_gene: TRBV6-5
len: 12
j_gene: TRBJ2-7
abundance: NA
CDR3aa: CASSYLDYEQYF
CDR3nt: TGTGCCAGCAGTTACCTGGACTACGAGCAGTACTTC

d_gene: NA
v_gene: TRBV6-6
len: 14
j_gene: TRBJ2-7
abundance: NA
CDR3aa: CASSYSRARQEQYF
CDR3nt: TGTGCCAGCAGTTACTCGAGAGCACGTCAAGAGCAGTACTTC

d_gene: NA
v_gene: TRBV7-9
len: 12
j_gene: TRBJ2-5
abundance: NA
CDR3aa: CASSRTDETQYF
CDR3nt: TGTGCCAGCAGCCGCACGGATGAGACCCAGTACTTC

d_gene: NA
v_gene: TRBV7-6
len: 15
j_gene: TRBJ2-2
abundance: NA
CDR3aa: CASRSPGQGTGELFF
CDR3nt: TGTGCCAGCAGATCCCCGGGTCAAGGGACCGGGGAGCTGTTTTTT

d_gene: NA
v_gene: TRBV9
len: 12
j_gene: TRBJ2-2
abundance: NA
CDR3aa: CASSVSAGELFF
CDR3nt: TGTGCCAGCAGCGTCAGTGCCGGGGAGCTGTTTTTT

d_gene: NA
v_gene: TRBV7-9
len: 17
j_gene: TRBJ2-2
abundance: NA
CDR3aa: CASSLAGGRALTGELFF
CDR3nt: TGTGCCAGCAGCTTAGCGGGGGGACGAGCGTTGACCGGGGAGCTGTTTTTT

d_gene: NA
v_gene: TRBV15
len: 14
j_gene: TRBJ2-1
abundance: NA
CDR3aa: CATSRDLGYNEQFF
CDR3nt: TGTGCCACCAGCAGAGATCTAGGATACAATGAGCAGTTCTTC

d_gene: NA
v_gene: TRBV7-8
len: 15
j_gene: TRBJ2-1
abundance: NA
CDR3aa: CASSNLAQTYNEQFF
CDR3nt: TGTGCCAGCAGCAATCTAGCGCAAACCTACAATGAGCAGTTCTTC

d_gene: TRBD2
v_gene: TRBV14
len: 17
j_gene: TRBJ2-2
abundance: NA
CDR3aa: CASSPSLWTSLAGELFF
CDR3nt: TGTGCCAGCAGCCCCTCCCTTTGGACTAGCCTTGCCGGGGAGCTGTTTTTT

d_gene: NA
v_gene: TRBV5-6
len: 14
j_gene: TRBJ2-7
abundance: NA
CDR3aa: CASSRTAFGYEQYF
CDR3nt: TGTGCCAGCAGCCGGACAGCTTTCGGCTACGAGCAGTACTTC

d_gene: NA
v_gene: TRBV25-1
len: 11
j_gene: TRBJ2-7
abundance: NA
CDR3aa: CASSNIGEQYF
CDR3nt: TGTGCCAGCAGTAACATAGGGGAGCAGTACTTC

d_gene: NA
v_gene: TRBV11-2
len: 17
j_gene: TRBJ2-7
abundance: once
CDR3aa: CASSDRDSQKGLYEQYF
CDR3nt: TGTGCCAGCAGCGACCGAGACAGCCAAAAGGGACTCTACGAGCAGTACTTC

d_gene: NA
v_gene: TRBV5-1
len: 15
j_gene: TRBJ1-4
abundance: NA
CDR3aa: CASSIYSHSNEKLFF
CDR3nt: TGCGCCAGCAGCATATACAGCCACAGTAATGAAAAACTGTTTTTT

d_gene: NA
v_gene: TRBV4-2
len: 15
j_gene: TRBJ2-1
abundance: NA
CDR3aa: CASSQDVGRDNEQFF
CDR3nt: TGTGCCAGCAGCCAAGATGTCGGCAGAGACAATGAGCAGTTCTTC

d_gene: TRBD2
v_gene: TRBV9
len: 17
j_gene: TRBJ2-1
abundance: NA
CDR3aa: CASSPREGLAGEGEQFF
CDR3nt: TGTGCCAGCAGCCCCCGGGAGGGGCTAGCGGGAGAGGGGGAGCAGTTCTTC

d_gene: NA
v_gene: TRBV18
len: 13
j_gene: TRBJ2-5
abundance: NA
CDR3aa: CASSPGGIVTQYF
CDR3nt: TGTGCCAGCTCACCAGGGGGGATCGTGACCCAGTACTTC

d_gene: TRBD2
v_gene: TRBV5-1
len: 16
j_gene: TRBJ2-2
abundance: NA
CDR3aa: CASSLVAGGPSGELFF
CDR3nt: TGCGCCAGCAGCTTGGTAGCGGGAGGGCCTTCCGGGGAGCTGTTTTTT

d_gene: TRBD2
v_gene: TRBV10-3
len: 17
j_gene: TRBJ2-3
abundance: NA
CDR3aa: CAISESTSGISTDTQYF
CDR3nt: TGTGCCATCAGTGAGTCGACTAGCGGGATCAGCACAGATACGCAGTATTTT

d_gene: NA
v_gene: TRBV27
len: 13
j_gene: TRBJ2-7
abundance: NA
CDR3aa: CASSFRATYEQYF
CDR3nt: TGTGCCAGCAGTTTTCGGGCAACCTACGAGCAGTACTTC

d_gene: TRBD1
v_gene: TRBV10-3
len: 12
j_gene: TRBJ2-7
abundance: NA
CDR3aa: CASTGGGDEQYF
CDR3nt: TGTGCCAGCACAGGGGGTGGTGACGAGCAGTACTTC

d_gene: NA
v_gene: TRBV19
len: 16
j_gene: TRBJ2-1
abundance: NA
CDR3aa: CASRSGGGNRYNEQFF
CDR3nt: TGTGCCAGTAGATCCGGAGGGGGTAATAGATACAATGAGCAGTTCTTC